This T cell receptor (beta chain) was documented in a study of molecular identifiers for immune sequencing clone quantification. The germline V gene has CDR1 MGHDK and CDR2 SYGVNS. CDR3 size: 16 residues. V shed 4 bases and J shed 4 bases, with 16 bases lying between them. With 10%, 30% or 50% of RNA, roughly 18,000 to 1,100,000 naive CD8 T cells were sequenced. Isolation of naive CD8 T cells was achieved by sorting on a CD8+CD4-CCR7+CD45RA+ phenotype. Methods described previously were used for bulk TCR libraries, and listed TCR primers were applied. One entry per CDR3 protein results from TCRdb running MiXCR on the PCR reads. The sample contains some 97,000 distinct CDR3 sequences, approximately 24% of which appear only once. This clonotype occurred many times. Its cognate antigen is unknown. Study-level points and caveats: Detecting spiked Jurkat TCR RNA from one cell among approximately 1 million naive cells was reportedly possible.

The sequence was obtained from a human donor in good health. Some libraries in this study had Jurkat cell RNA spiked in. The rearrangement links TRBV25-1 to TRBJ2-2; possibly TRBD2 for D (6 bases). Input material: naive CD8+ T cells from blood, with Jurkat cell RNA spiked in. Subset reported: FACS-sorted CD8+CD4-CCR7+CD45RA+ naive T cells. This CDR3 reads CASSARPMEGTGELFF. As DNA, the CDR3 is TGTGCCAGCAGTGCCCGCCCTATGGAGGGCACCGGGGAGCTGTTTTTT.